What follows are 2 T cell receptor beta chains derived from one specimen sequenced in a study of shared clonotypes between healthy human individuals. Assay used: immunoSEQ multiplex PCR; TCRdb lists only in-frame clones, some missing. The sample has under 2,500,000 clones, approximately 94% seen once. Sequencing used naive CD4+ T cells sorted from blood. This sample's subset: CD45RA+ positively selected. These receptors originate from a man aged 18 to 29 in good health.

The J gene is TRBJ1-6, the V gene TRBV4-3, with a tentative D call TRBD1 (5 bases). The CDR3 covers 16 residues. Germline CDR1 and CDR2: LGHNA and YSLEER. With 0 bases removed from V and 7 bases from J, the gap between germline ends came to 13 bases. Here the CDR3 DNA reads TGCGCCAGCAGCCAAGATGCGGCAGGGTCGAATTCACCCCTCCACTTT. Amino acids: CASSQDAAGSNSPLHF.

The V call is TRBV27, the J call TRBJ2-1; TRBD1 matches 11 bases. V lost 5 bases to trimming and J lost 3 bases; unmatched junction nucleotides: 9. Germline V CDR1 and CDR2: MNHEY, SMNVEV (reference sequence). This CDR3 has 17 amino acids. The DNA for the CDR3 is TGTGCCAGCAGTAAGTTCGGGGGGACAGGGGGCTACAATGAGCAGTTCTTC. Translated, it gives CASSKFGGTGGYNEQFF.